This T cell receptor (beta chain) was obtained from a study of blood T cell repertoires in COVID-19. Study-wide context: Some COVID-19 samples were acute and others convalescent; all came from the United States, Italy and Spain. PBMCs, B-cell-depleted T cells, or T cells were the source of the cDNA or gDNA that made up the material.

Under the authors' procedure: By means of reference gene primer amplification, nucleated cell counts were estimated. The assay was immunoSEQ multiplex PCR, and TCRdb's table has in-frame clones only and misses some. That table gives V, J and clone size, and the DNA gave D and trimming. The table records about 210,000 clones, 75% to 85% of them present only once. Patients of the Seattle cohort, enrolled during active infection, were followed longitudinally. Germline CDR1 LGHDT, CDR2 YNNKEL (reference sequence). CDR3 length equals 15 residues. V dropped 2 bases and J dropped 7; count of bases not matched to a gene: 9.

The chain couples TRBV3-1 (or the pseudogene TRBV3-2) to TRBJ2-7, with 9 bases lining up with TRBD1. Material: peripheral blood. This TCR came from a man aged 45-60 years with COVID-19, enrolled during active disease. CDR3 sequence reads: CASSQPGTGLGEQYF. CDR3 bases: TGTGCCAGCAGCCAACCCGGGACAGGGTTGGGTGAGCAGTACTTC.